This TCR beta chain was found in a study of T cell repertoires in cytomegalovirus infection. For the study at large: Public TCR beta signatures indicated both CMV infection and matching HLA type.

Study conclusions and caveats: Carriers of CMV plus the relevant HLA were identified by cumulative public TCR beta family frequency.

The CDR3 covers 17 residues. The V and J ends lost 1 base and 0 bases respectively, with 12 bases between them. Germline values: CDR1 MGHRA, CDR2 YSYEKL. MiXCR, applied by TCRdb to the reads, yields one record per CDR3 protein. The sample shows approximately 310,000 distinct CDR3 sequences, 20% to 30% of them seen only once. This clonotype was seen just once. Its antigen is not known. This material consisted of cultured PBMCs, taken from culture after CMV antigen stimulation. The V and J genes are TRBV4-1 and TRBJ2-2; maybe TRBD2 (6 bases). This sequence was found in a human donor in good health (CMV status not recorded). Some clones in this sample may be carry-over from other donors' samples. For the CDR3, the DNA is TGCGCCAGCAGCCAAGTCCTGGGACTTGCGAACACCGGGGAGCTGTTTTTT. It specifies CASSQVLGLANTGELFF.